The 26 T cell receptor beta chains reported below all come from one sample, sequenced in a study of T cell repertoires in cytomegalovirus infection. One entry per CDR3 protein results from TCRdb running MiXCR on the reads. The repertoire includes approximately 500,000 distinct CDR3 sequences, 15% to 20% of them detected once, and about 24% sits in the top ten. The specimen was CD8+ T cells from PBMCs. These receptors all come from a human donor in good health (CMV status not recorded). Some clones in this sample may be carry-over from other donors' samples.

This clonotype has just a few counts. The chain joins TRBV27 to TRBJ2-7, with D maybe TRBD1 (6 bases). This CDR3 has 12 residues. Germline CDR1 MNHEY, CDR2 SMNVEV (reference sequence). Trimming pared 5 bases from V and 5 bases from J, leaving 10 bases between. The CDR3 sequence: CASSTGRHEQYF. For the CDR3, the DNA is TGTGCCAGCAGTACAGGGAGACACGAGCAGTACTTC.

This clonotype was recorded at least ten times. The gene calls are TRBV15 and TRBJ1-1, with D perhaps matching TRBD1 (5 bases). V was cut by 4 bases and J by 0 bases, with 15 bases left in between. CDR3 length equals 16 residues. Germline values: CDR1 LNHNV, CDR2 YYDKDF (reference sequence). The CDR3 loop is CATSNGKGTVNTEAFF. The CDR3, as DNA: TGTGCCACCAGCAATGGGAAAGGGACGGTGAACACTGAAGCTTTCTTT.

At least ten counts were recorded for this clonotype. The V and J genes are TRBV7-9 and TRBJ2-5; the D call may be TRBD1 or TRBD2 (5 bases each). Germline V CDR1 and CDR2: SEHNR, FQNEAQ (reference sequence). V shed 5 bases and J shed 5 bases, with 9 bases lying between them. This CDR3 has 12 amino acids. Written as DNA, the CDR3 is TGTGCCAGCAGCCCAGGGACCGAGACCCAGTACTTC. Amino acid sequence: CASSPGTETQYF.

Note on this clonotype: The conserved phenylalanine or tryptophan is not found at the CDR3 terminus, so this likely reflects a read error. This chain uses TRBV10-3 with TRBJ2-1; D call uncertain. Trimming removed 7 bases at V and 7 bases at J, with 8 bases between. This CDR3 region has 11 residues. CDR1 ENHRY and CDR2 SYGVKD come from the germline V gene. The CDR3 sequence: CAIKGGNEQFL. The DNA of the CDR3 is TGTGCCATCAAGGGCGGTAATGAGCAGTTCTTA.

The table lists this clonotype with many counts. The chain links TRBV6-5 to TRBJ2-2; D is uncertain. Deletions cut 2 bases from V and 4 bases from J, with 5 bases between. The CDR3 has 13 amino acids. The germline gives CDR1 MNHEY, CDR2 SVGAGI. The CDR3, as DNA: TGTGCCAGCAGTTACGCGTCCACCGGGGAGCTGTTTTTT. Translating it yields CASSYASTGELFF.

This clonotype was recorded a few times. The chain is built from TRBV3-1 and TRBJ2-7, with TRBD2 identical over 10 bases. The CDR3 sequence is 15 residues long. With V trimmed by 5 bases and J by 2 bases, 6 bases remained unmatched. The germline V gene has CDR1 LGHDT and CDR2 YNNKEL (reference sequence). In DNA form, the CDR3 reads TGTGCCAGCAGCTCAGGACTAGCGGAGACCTACGAGCAGTACTTC. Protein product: CASSSGLAETYEQYF.

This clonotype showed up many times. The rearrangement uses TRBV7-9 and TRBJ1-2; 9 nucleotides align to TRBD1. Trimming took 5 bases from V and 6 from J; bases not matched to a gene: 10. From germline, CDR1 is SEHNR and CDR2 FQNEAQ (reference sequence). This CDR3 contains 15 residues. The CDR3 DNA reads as TGTGCCAGCAGCCTCACACAGGGGGCCCTCGATGGCTACACCTTC. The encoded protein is CASSLTQGALDGYTF.

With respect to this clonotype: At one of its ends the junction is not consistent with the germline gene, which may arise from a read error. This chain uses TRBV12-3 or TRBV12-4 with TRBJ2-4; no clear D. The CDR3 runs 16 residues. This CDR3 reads CASSRSSPPAKNMQYF. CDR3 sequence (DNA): TGTGCAAGCAGTCGATCGTCGCCACCAGCCAAAAACATGCAGTACTTC.

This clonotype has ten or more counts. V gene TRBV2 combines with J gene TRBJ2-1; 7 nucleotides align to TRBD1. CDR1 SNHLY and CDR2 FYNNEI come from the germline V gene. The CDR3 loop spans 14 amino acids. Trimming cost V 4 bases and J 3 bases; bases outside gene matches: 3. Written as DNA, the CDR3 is TGTGCCAGCAGTGCCGGGACAGTCTACAATGAGCAGTTCTTC. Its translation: CASSAGTVYNEQFF. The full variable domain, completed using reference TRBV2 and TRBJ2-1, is EPEVTQTPSHQVTQMGQEVILRCVPISNHLYFYWYRQILGQKVEFLVSFYNNEISEKSEIFDDQFSVERPDGSNFTLKIRSTKLEDSAMYFCASSAGTVYNEQFFGPGTRLTVL.

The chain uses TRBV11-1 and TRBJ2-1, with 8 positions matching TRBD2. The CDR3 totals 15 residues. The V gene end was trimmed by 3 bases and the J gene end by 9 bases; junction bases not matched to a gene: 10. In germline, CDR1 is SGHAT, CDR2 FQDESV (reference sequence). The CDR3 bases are TGTGCCAGCAGCTTGTGGACGGGAGGGCTGGGTGAGCAGTTCTTC. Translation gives CASSLWTGGLGEQFF.

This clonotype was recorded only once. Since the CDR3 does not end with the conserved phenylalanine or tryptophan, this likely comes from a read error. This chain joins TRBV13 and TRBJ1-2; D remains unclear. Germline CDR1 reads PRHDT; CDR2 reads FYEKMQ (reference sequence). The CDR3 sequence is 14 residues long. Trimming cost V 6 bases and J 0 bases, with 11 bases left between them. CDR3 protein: CASSPGVSNYGYTL. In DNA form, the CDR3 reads TGTGCCAGCAGTCCCGGAGTCTCTAACTATGGCTACACCTTA.

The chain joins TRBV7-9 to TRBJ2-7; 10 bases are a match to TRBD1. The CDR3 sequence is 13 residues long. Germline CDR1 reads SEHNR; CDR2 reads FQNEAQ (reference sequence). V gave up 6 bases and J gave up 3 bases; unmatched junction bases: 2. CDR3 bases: TGTGCCAGCAGGGGGGACAGGGGCTACGAGCAGTACTTC. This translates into CASRGDRGYEQYF.

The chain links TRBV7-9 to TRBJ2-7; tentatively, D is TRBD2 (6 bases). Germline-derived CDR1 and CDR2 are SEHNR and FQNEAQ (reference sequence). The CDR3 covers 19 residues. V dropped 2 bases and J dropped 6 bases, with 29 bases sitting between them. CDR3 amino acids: CASSLQVRDSLGGAREQYF. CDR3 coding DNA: TGTGCCAGCAGCTTACAAGTCAGGGACTCCTTGGGAGGTGCGCGCGAGCAGTACTTC.

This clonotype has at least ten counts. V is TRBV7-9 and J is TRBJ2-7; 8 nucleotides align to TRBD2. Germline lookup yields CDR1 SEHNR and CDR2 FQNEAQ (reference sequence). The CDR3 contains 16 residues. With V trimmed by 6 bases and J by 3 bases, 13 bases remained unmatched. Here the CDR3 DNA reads TGTGCCAGCAGTTCCGCGGGGGGTTTAGGGGACTACGAGCAGTACTTC. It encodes CASSSAGGLGDYEQYF.

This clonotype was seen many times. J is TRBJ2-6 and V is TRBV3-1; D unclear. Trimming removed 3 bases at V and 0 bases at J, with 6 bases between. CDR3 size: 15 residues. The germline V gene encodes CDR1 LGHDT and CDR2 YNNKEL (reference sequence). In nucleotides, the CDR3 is TGTGCCAGCAGCCATAAAGTCTCTGGGGCCAACGTCCTGACTTTC. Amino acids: CASSHKVSGANVLTF.

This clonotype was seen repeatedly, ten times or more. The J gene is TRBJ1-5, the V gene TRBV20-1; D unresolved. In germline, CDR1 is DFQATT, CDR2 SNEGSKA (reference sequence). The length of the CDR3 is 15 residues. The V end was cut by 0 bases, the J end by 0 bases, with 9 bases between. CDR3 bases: TGCAGTGCTAGAGATGTAGGGATTAGCAATCAGCCCCAGCATTTT. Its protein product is CSARDVGISNQPQHF.

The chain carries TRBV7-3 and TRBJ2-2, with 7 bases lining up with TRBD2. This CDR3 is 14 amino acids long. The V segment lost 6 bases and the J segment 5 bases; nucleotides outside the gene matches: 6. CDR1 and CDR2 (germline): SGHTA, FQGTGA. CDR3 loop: CASSPISGTGELFF. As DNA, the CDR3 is TGTGCCAGCAGTCCCATTAGCGGGACCGGGGAGCTGTTTTTT.

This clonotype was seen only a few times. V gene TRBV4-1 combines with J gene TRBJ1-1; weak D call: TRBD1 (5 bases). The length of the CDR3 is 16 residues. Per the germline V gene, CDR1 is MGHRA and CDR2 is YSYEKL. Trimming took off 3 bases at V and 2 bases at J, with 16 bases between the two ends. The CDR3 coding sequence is TGCGCCAGCAGCCATTCGCCGGGACTATTAAACACTGAAGCTTTCTTT. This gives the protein CASSHSPGLLNTEAFF.

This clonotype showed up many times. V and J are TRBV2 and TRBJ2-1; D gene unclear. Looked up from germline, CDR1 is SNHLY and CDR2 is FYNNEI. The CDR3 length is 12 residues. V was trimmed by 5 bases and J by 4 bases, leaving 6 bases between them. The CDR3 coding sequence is TGTGCCAGCAGTCGGTTATACAATGAGCAGTTCTTC. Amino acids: CASSRLYNEQFF.

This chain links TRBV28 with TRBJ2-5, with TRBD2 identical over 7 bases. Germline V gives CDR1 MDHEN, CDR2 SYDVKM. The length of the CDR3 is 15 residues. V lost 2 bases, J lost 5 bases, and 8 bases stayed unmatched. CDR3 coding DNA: TGTGCCAGCAGTTTAATGTGGGGGAGGGGTGAGACCCAGTACTTC. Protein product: CASSLMWGRGETQYF.

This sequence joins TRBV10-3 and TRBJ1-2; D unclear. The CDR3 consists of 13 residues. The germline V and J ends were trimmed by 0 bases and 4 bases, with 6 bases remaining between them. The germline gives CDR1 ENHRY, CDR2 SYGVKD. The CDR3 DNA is TGTGCCATCAGTGAGTCTCAGTCCTATGGCTACACCTTC. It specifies CAISESQSYGYTF.

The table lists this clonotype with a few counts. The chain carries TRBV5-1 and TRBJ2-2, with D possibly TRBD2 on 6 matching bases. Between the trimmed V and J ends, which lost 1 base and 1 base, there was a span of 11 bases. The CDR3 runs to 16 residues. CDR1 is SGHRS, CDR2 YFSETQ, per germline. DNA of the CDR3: TGCGCCAGCAGCTTGCGTCGGGGGATGAACACCGGGGAGCTGTTTTTT. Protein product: CASSLRRGMNTGELFF.

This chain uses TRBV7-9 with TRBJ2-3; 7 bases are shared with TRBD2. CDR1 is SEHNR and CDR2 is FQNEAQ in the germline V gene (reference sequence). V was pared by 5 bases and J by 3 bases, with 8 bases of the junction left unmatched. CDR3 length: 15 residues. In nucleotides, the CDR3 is TGTGCCAGCAGCCTGAGGACTAGTCTGACAGATACGCAGTATTTT. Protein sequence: CASSLRTSLTDTQYF. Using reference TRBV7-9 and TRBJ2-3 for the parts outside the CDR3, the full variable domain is DTGVSQNPRHKITKRGQNVTFRCDPISEHNRLYWYRQTLGQGPEFLTYFQNEAQLEKSRLLSDRFSAERPKGSFSTLEIQRTEQGDSAMYLCASSLRTSLTDTQYFGPGTRLTVL.

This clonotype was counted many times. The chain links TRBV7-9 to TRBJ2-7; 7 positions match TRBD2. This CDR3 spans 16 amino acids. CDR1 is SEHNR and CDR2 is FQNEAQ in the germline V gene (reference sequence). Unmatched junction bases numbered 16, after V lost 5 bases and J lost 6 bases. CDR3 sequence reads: CASSPKGRGSGVEQYF. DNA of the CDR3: TGTGCCAGCAGCCCAAAAGGGCGGGGCAGCGGGGTCGAGCAGTACTTC. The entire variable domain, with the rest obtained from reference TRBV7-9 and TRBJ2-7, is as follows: DTGVSQNPRHKITKRGQNVTFRCDPISEHNRLYWYRQTLGQGPEFLTYFQNEAQLEKSRLLSDRFSAERPKGSFSTLEIQRTEQGDSAMYLCASSPKGRGSGVEQYFGPGTRLTVT.

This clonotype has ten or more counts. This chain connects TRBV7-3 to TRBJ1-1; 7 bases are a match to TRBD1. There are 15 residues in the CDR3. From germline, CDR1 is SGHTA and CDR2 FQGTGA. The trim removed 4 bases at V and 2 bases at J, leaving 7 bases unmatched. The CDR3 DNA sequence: TGTGCCAGCAGCTATTTACAGGGGATCAACACTGAAGCTTTCTTT. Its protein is CASSYLQGINTEAFF.

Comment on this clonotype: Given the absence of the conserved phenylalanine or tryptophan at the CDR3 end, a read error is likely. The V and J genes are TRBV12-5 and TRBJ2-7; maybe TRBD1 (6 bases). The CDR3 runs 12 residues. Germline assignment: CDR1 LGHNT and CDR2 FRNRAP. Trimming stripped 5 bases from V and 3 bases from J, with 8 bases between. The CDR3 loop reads CASGLGGYEQYL. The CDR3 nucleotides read TGTGCTAGTGGTCTAGGGGGCTACGAGCAGTACTTA.